These 9 T cell receptor beta chains were all obtained from the same sample, sequenced in a study of CD8 T cells in ankylosing spondylitis. TCRdb reprocessed the 5' RACE reads with MiXCR, giving one entry per CDR3 protein. The top ten clones hold more than 0.6% of a sample with 200,000 to 300,000 distinct CDR3 sequences, 20% to 30% of them seen once. The sequenced material came from blood, either unsorted or a sorted T cell fraction (not recorded which). The receptors shown here come from a male donor with ankylosing spondylitis or in good health (not recorded which).

The table lists this clonotype with many counts. The rearrangement joins TRBV5-1 to TRBJ2-7, with D uncertain. The length of the CDR3 is 13 residues. Germline lookup yields CDR1 SGHRS and CDR2 YFSETQ. Trimming took 4 bases from V and 0 from J, leaving 8 bases between them. This CDR3 reads CASSPMPSYEQYF. The DNA for the CDR3 is TGCGCCAGCAGCCCTATGCCCTCCTACGAGCAGTACTTC.

This rearrangement joins TRBV6-5 to TRBJ1-5; TRBD1 might be the D (5 bases). Germline V gene lookup returns CDR1 MNHEY and CDR2 SVGAGI. The CDR3 contains 12 residues. Trimming shortened V by 5 bases and J by 6 bases, and 8 bases separated the two germline ends. The CDR3 sequence: CASSTGAQPQHF. The CDR3 coding sequence is TGTGCCAGCAGTACAGGTGCTCAGCCCCAGCATTTT.

This clonotype was seen more than once but under ten times. The chain carries TRBV20-1 and TRBJ2-7, with 9 bases lining up with TRBD1. CDR3 length: 15 residues. With V trimmed by 5 bases and J by 6 bases, 14 bases remained unmatched. CDR1 and CDR2 (germline): DFQATT, SNEGSKA (reference sequence). CDR3 protein: CSAPRTTGGGGEQYF. The CDR3 DNA is TGCAGTGCTCCGCGAACGACAGGGGGAGGTGGCGAGCAGTACTTC.

This CDR3 is CASSSGVSEAFF. The CDR3 DNA reads as TGTGCCAGCAGCTCCGGGGTCTCTGAAGCTTTCTTT. This chain connects TRBV12-3 or TRBV12-4 to TRBJ1-1; no firm D call. The CDR3 has 12 amino acids. V lost 6 bases, J lost 6 bases, and 11 bases lay in between.

The chain carries TRBV2 and TRBJ2-6; 7 bases are shared with TRBD1. This CDR3 has 17 residues. With 6 bases clipped from V and 4 bases from J, the junction kept 12 bases outside the gene matches. Germline CDR1 and CDR2: SNHLY and FYNNEI. CDR3 sequence reads: CASSSGQWGSGANVLTF. CDR3 bases: TGTGCCAGCAGCTCGGGACAGTGGGGCTCCGGGGCCAACGTCCTGACTTTC.

The chain employs TRBV18 and TRBJ2-6; a weak D match, TRBD1 (6 bases). V shed 1 base and J shed 9 bases, with 16 bases lying between them. The CDR3 is 16 residues long. Per the germline V gene, CDR1 is KGHSH and CDR2 is LQKENI. In DNA form, the CDR3 reads TGTGCCAGCTCACCACGGCAGGGGCTTCTTCACAACGTCCTGACTTTC. Translating it yields CASSPRQGLLHNVLTF. The full variable domain, completed using reference TRBV18 and TRBJ2-6, is NAGVMQNPRHLVRRRGQEARLRCSPMKGHSHVYWYRQLPEEGLKFMVYLQKENIIDESGMPKERFSAEFPKEGPSILRIQQVVRGDSAAYFCASSPRQGLLHNVLTFGAGSRLTVL.

This clonotype was counted a few times. The chain joins TRBV19 to TRBJ2-5; maybe TRBD1 (6 bases). Germline V gene sequence: CDR1 LNHDA, CDR2 SQIVND (reference sequence). Trimming left V 5 bases short and J 6 bases short, with 16 bases between. The CDR3 runs to 14 residues. The CDR3 loop is CASSPAHRVQTQYF. CDR3 in DNA: TGTGCCAGTAGTCCAGCCCACAGGGTACAGACCCAGTACTTC.

This rearrangement joins TRBV20-1 to TRBJ1-5; tentatively, D is TRBD1 (5 bases). Germline assignment: CDR1 DFQATT and CDR2 SNEGSKA (reference sequence). This CDR3 region has 16 residues. Between the trimmed V and J ends, which lost 1 base and 1 base, there was a span of 14 bases. The CDR3 spells CSARGPRGRSNQPQHF. CDR3 nucleotides: TGCAGTGCTAGAGGCCCGCGGGGACGGAGCAATCAGCCCCAGCATTTT.

The chain is built from TRBV12-3 or TRBV12-4 and TRBJ2-3; D is unclear. Trimming pared 7 bases from V and 0 bases from J, leaving 11 bases between. The CDR3 sequence is 14 residues long. The DNA of the CDR3 is TGTGCCAGCACGGGCTCGACTAGCACAGATACGCAGTATTTT. Translation: CASTGSTSTDTQYF.